The 17 T cell receptor beta chains listed next were all sequenced from one sample in a study of vaccination effects on CD4 cells after COVID-19. No cognate antigen is known for these TCRs. Profiling relied on immunoSEQ multiplex PCR, and the TCRdb table lists in-frame clones only, not all of them. The profile shows roughly 33,000 clones, approximately 81% of them singletons. After less than twelve days in culture, the CD4+ T cells were isolated. This person's SARS-CoV-2 infection, confirmed by PCR, occurred between March and December 2020. All participants had two doses of either the BNT162b2 or mRNA-1273 vaccine. The input for sequencing was CD4+ T cells from PBMCs cultured without peptide, taken after COVID-19 vaccination. The receptors were sampled from a human donor who had a prior SARS-CoV-2 infection.

The J gene is TRBJ1-1, the V gene TRBV5-1, with D possibly matching TRBD1 (6 bases). This CDR3 region has 15 residues. Trimming removed 2 bases from V and 1 base from J, with 12 bases in between. Per germline, CDR1 SGHRS and CDR2 YFSETQ. CDR3 amino acids: CASSFSGTQNTEAFF. The CDR3 DNA reads as TGCGCCAGCAGCTTTTCCGGGACACAGAACACTGAAGCTTTCTTT. Complete variable domain (other parts from reference TRBV5-1 and TRBJ1-1): KAGVTQTPRYLIKTRGQQVTLSCSPISGHRSVSWYQQTPGQGLQFLFEYFSETQRNKGNFPGRFSGRQFSNSRSEMNVSTLELGDSALYLCASSFSGTQNTEAFFGQGTRLTVV.

This chain uses TRBV7-2 with TRBJ2-3; weak D call: TRBD2 (6 bases). Per germline, CDR1 SGHTA and CDR2 FQGNSA. The CDR3 totals 15 residues. V gave up 5 bases and J gave up 2 bases, with 14 bases separating them. The CDR3 is CASSPRGKNTDTQYF. In DNA, the CDR3 is TGTGCCAGCAGCCCCCGCGGGAAAAACACAGATACGCAGTATTTT.

There are a few counts of this clone. The gene calls are TRBV7-2 and TRBJ2-5; D uncertain. This CDR3 spans 14 amino acids. Germline CDR1 and CDR2: SGHTA and FQGNSA. V lost 3 bases to trimming and J lost 2 bases, with 10 bases between them. The CDR3 sequence: CASSFQVGQETQYF. The CDR3 bases are TGTGCCAGCAGCTTTCAAGTGGGGCAAGAGACCCAGTACTTC.

This clone was observed a handful of times. This rearrangement joins TRBV9 to TRBJ1-3; a possible D gene is TRBD1 (6 bases). The V end was cut by 4 bases, the J end by 3 bases, with 17 bases between. There are 16 residues in the CDR3. Germline V CDR1 and CDR2: SGDLS, YYNGEE. The chain's CDR3 is CASSPIGGGHGNTIYF. The CDR3 coding sequence is TGTGCCAGCAGCCCCATAGGTGGGGGCCATGGAAACACCATATATTTT.

This rearrangement joins TRBV5-1 to TRBJ2-3; 7 nucleotides agree with TRBD1. This CDR3 has 15 amino acids. Germline CDR1 and CDR2: SGHRS and YFSETQ. With V trimmed by 6 bases and J by 0 bases, 7 bases remained unmatched. The CDR3 protein is CASTPWTGSTDTQYF. Here the CDR3 DNA reads TGCGCCAGCACACCATGGACAGGTAGCACAGATACGCAGTATTTT.

V usage is TRBV7-2 and J usage is TRBJ2-7, with 8 nucleotides matching TRBD2. The V gene's germline CDR1 is SGHTA and CDR2 FQGNSA. The junction had 4 bases not matched to a gene; V was cut back by 2 bases and J by 1 base. There are 15 residues in the CDR3. Here the CDR3 DNA reads TGTGCCAGCAGCTTACCGGGACTAGAGTCCTACGAGCAGTACTTC. Its translation is CASSLPGLESYEQYF.

The genes are TRBV28 and TRBJ2-5; D call uncertain. Per the germline V gene, CDR1 is MDHEN and CDR2 is SYDVKM. The CDR3 length is 15 residues. Deletions cut 4 bases from V and 3 bases from J, with 15 bases between. The CDR3 loop reads CASSSGFVGKETQYF. CDR3 sequence (DNA): TGTGCCAGCAGTTCAGGCTTTGTGGGCAAAGAGACCCAGTACTTC.

The chain is built from TRBV7-8 and TRBJ1-1; tentatively, D is TRBD1 (5 bases). The CDR3 is 15 residues long. Germline CDR1 and CDR2: SGHVS and FQNEAQ. V was trimmed by 1 base and J by 4 bases, leaving 13 bases between them. This CDR3 reads CASSLVSTGGTEAFF. The CDR3, as DNA: TGTGCCAGCAGCTTAGTCTCCACTGGGGGCACTGAAGCTTTCTTT. The full variable domain, its missing parts supplied by reference TRBV7-8 and TRBJ1-1, is GAGVSQSPRYKVAKRGQDVALRCDPISGHVSLFWYQQALGQGPEFLTYFQNEAQLDKSGLPSDRFFAERPEGSVSTLKIQRTQQEDSAVYLCASSLVSTGGTEAFFGQGTRLTVV.

The chain employs TRBV11-2 and TRBJ1-1; TRBD1 might be the D (5 bases). The CDR3 is 14 residues long. V lost 0 bases and J lost 10, with 15 bases in between. Germline V gives CDR1 SGHAT, CDR2 FQNNGV. In DNA, the CDR3 is TGTGCCAGCAGCTTAGATCCTTCGGGGAGGGGAGCTTTCTTT. Translating gives CASSLDPSGRGAFF. Looking up the rest from reference TRBV11-2 and TRBJ1-1 gives the full variable domain: EAGVAQSPRYKIIEKRQSVAFWCNPISGHATLYWYQQILGQGPKLLIQFQNNGVVDDSQLPKDRFSAERLKGVDSTLKIQPAKLEDSAVYLCASSLDPSGRGAFFGQGTRLTVV.

This clone was seen more than once but under ten times. This chain joins TRBV6-1 and TRBJ2-7; 8 bases line up with TRBD2. CDR1 and CDR2 (germline): MNHNS, SASEGT. CDR3 length: 16 residues. The V and J ends lost 2 bases and 3 bases, in that order; junction bases with no gene match: 9. The CDR3 DNA reads TGTGCCAGCAGTGAATGGATATGGGGACTAGGCTACGAGCAGTACTTC. It translates to CASSEWIWGLGYEQYF.

This clone turned up a few times. The chain couples TRBV28 to TRBJ2-7; D may be TRBD1 (6 bases). The germline V gene has CDR1 MDHEN and CDR2 SYDVKM. CDR3 size: 15 residues. Trimming left V 6 bases short and J 6 bases short, with 21 bases between. CDR3 protein: CASSPGDDKGVEQYF. The CDR3 nucleotides read TGTGCCAGCAGCCCCGGGGATGACAAGGGGGTCGAGCAGTACTTC.

The DNA of the CDR3 is TGTGCCAGCAGCTTGGGAAGTCCCTACGAGCAGTACTTC. As protein: CASSLGSPYEQYF. The rearrangement joins TRBV13 to TRBJ2-7; D uncertain. This CDR3 is built from 13 residues. V lost 3 bases, J lost 2 bases, and 8 bases lay in between. In germline, CDR1 is PRHDT, CDR2 FYEKMQ (reference sequence).

V gene TRBV28 combines with J gene TRBJ1-4; 10 bases are shared with TRBD1. V shed 11 bases, J shed 6 bases, and the junction held 6 bases outside the gene matches. CDR1 is MDHEN, CDR2 SYDVKM, per germline. This CDR3 contains 13 residues. The CDR3 DNA reads TGTGCCGTACGACAGGGGGCATATGAAAAACTGTTTTTT. This codes for CAVRQGAYEKLFF.

The chain is built from TRBV4-3 and TRBJ2-3; D unresolved. V was shortened by 2 bases and J by 1 base, with 7 bases between the two germline ends. Germline-derived CDR1 and CDR2 are LGHNA and YSLEER. There are 14 residues in the CDR3. The CDR3 DNA reads as TGCGCCAGCAGCCAAATTTGGGGCACAGATACGCAGTATTTT. Translated: CASSQIWGTDTQYF.

The chain has TRBV11-3 and TRBJ1-4, with D possibly being TRBD1 (5 bases). Germline assignment: CDR1 SGHNT and CDR2 YENEEA. Between the trimmed V and J ends, which lost 4 bases and 2 bases, there was a span of 11 bases. The CDR3 length is 15 residues. The CDR3 reads CASSSWGGTNEKLFF. As DNA, the CDR3 is TGTGCCAGCAGCTCTTGGGGGGGGACTAATGAAAAACTGTTTTTT.

With respect to this clone: Sequence at one end of the junction differs from germline and may be a read error. The chain links TRBV3-1 (or the pseudogene TRBV3-2) to TRBJ2-7; a weak D match, TRBD2 (5 bases). This CDR3 contains 13 residues. CDR1 is LGHDT, CDR2 YNNKEL, per germline (reference sequence). Written as DNA, the CDR3 is TGTGCCAGCAGCCAAGGGGTGAGGATTCAAGCGGACTTC. Translation gives CASSQGVRIQADF.

The chain is built from TRBV1 and TRBJ2-2; the table assigns TRBD2, which was not confirmed against the DNA. TRBV1 is annotated as a pseudogene. The CDR3 is 19 amino acids. The CDR3 reads CTSSQDRDRAGGPCMVLFF. The CDR3 DNA reads TGCACCAGCAGCCAAGATCGGGATAGGGCGGGGGGGCCTTGTATGGTGCTGTTTTTT.